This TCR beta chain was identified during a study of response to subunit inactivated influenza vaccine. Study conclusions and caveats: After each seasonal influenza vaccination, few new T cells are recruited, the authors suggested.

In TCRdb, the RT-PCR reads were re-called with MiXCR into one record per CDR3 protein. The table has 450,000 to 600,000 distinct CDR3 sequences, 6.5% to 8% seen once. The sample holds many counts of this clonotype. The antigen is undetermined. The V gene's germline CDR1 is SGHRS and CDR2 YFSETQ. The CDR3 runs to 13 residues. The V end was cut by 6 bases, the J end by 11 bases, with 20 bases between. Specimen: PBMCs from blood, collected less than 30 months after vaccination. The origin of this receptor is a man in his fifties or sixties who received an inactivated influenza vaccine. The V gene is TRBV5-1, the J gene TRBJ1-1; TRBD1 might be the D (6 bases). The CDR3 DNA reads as TGCGCCAGCAAATTAGGGGAACAGGGTGCGGCTTTCTTT. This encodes CASKLGEQGAAFF.